One sample yielded the 17 T cell receptor beta chains listed below, sequenced in a study of blood T cell repertoires in COVID-19. The data were produced by immunoSEQ multiplex PCR, yet TCRdb's version contains in-frame clones alone and is incomplete. This sample has 200,000 to 250,000 clones, with roughly 84% found just once. Material for sequencing was PBMCs or T cells enriched from blood (not recorded which). These receptors originate from a man aged 25-40 years in a cohort exposed to, infected with or recovered from COVID-19 (not recorded which).

Concerning this clone: The identical CDR3 is also encoded by other nucleotide sequences in the sample. The chain combines TRBV6-5 with TRBJ1-1, with D unclear. Trimming pared 3 bases from V and 1 base from J, leaving 6 bases between. Germline loops: CDR1 MNHEY, CDR2 SVGAGI. This CDR3 is 13 amino acids long. CDR3 residues: CASSYSRNTEAFF. DNA for the CDR3: TGTGCCAGCAGTTATTCCAGGAACACTGAAGCTTTCTTT.

The V call is TRBV4-1, the J call TRBJ2-5; 8 bases align to TRBD2. The germline V gene encodes CDR1 MGHRA and CDR2 YSYEKL. The CDR3 spans 15 residues. V trimming: 4 bases; J trimming: 5 bases; junction bases outside the gene matches: 9. DNA for the CDR3: TGCGCCAGCAGCCGTTCTCAGGCTAGCGGGGAGACCCAGTACTTC. It yields the protein CASSRSQASGETQYF.

The V and J genes are TRBV27 and TRBJ2-1, with 15 bases fitting TRBD2. Germline assignment: CDR1 MNHEY and CDR2 SMNVEV (reference sequence). This CDR3 has 18 residues. V lost 6 bases to trimming and J lost 0 bases; unmatched junction nucleotides: 6. The CDR3 spells CASRKGLAGGGSYNEQFF. The CDR3 nucleotides read TGTGCCAGCAGGAAGGGACTAGCGGGAGGAGGCTCCTACAATGAGCAGTTCTTC.

This clone was observed a single time. The chain combines TRBV12-3 or TRBV12-4 with TRBJ1-4; a possible D gene is TRBD1 (6 bases). The CDR3 runs 13 residues. V was trimmed by 3 bases and J by 8 bases, leaving 10 bases between them. For the CDR3, the DNA is TGTGCCAGCAGTTTTGGGCAGGGGGAAAAACTGTTTTTT. As protein: CASSFGQGEKLFF.

This clone was seen a few times. This chain connects TRBV4-1 to TRBJ1-6; the D gene is possibly TRBD1 (6 bases). Looked up from germline, CDR1 is MGHRA and CDR2 is YSYEKL. The CDR3 extends over 16 amino acids. The V and J ends lost 1 base and 5 bases respectively, with 12 bases between them. The CDR3 DNA reads as TGCGCCAGCAGCCAAGCCCCAGGGGCAAATAATTCACCCCTCCACTTT. Its translation is CASSQAPGANNSPLHF.

The chain links TRBV5-1 to TRBJ2-1; 9 bases fit TRBD2. The germline CDR1 and CDR2 sequences are SGHRS and YFSETQ. The J segment lost 5 bases and the V segment lost 3 bases, leaving 3 bases of the junction unmatched. The CDR3 is made up of 14 amino acids. The CDR3 bases are TGCGCCAGCAGCTGGCTAGCGGGGCACAATGAGCAGTTCTTC. Translation: CASSWLAGHNEQFF.

The chain couples TRBV15 to TRBJ2-2; D gene ambiguous. V was clipped by 0 bases and J by 0 bases, with 8 bases between them. From germline, CDR1 is LNHNV and CDR2 YYDKDF (reference sequence). The CDR3 spans 16 residues. The CDR3 is CATSRERLPNTGELFF. The CDR3 nucleotides are TGTGCCACCAGCAGAGAACGACTTCCGAACACCGGGGAGCTGTTTTTT.

The count of this clone is one. This chain links TRBV7-9 with TRBJ2-5; unclear D gene. This CDR3 contains 14 residues. Germline V gives CDR1 SEHNR, CDR2 FQNEAQ (reference sequence). V lost 2 bases, J lost 2 bases, and 9 bases lay in between. The CDR3 bases are TGTGCCAGCAGCTTAAGCACAGAGCAAGAGACCCAGTACTTC. This encodes CASSLSTEQETQYF.

This clone is a singleton in its sample. V gene TRBV15 combines with J gene TRBJ2-2; TRBD2 is a possible D gene (6 bases). Trimming took off 3 bases at V and 2 bases at J, with 13 bases between the two ends. This CDR3 comprises 16 residues. Looked up from germline, CDR1 is LNHNV and CDR2 is YYDKDF (reference sequence). The CDR3 DNA reads TGTGCCACCAGCAGCGCACGGGAGAGAAACACCGGGGAGCTGTTTTTT. It translates to CATSSARERNTGELFF.

In its sample, this clone was seen once. The chain is built from TRBV24-1 and TRBJ2-5; D is possibly TRBD1 (5 bases). Germline-derived CDR1 and CDR2 are KGHDR and SFDVKD. V lost 2 bases and J lost 5, with 11 bases in between. CDR3 length: 14 amino acids. CDR3 residues: CATSDSTYRETQYF. The CDR3 DNA sequence: TGTGCCACCAGTGATTCGACCTACAGGGAGACCCAGTACTTC.

The chain combines TRBV5-6 with TRBJ1-5; 9 nucleotides agree with TRBD1. Losses at the gene ends were 4 bases for V and 5 bases for J; bases not matched to a gene: 1. From germline, CDR1 is SGHDT and CDR2 YYEEEE. The CDR3 is 13 amino acids. The chain's CDR3 is CASSRDRDQPQHF. CDR3 bases: TGTGCCAGCAGCCGGGACAGGGATCAGCCCCAGCATTTT.

The chain links TRBV28 to TRBJ2-7; 9 bases agree with TRBD2. V dropped 3 bases and J dropped 3; count of bases not matched to a gene: 6. Looked up from germline, CDR1 is MDHEN and CDR2 is SYDVKM. The CDR3 has 15 amino acids. The DNA for the CDR3 is TGTGCCAGCAGTTTCGGGCTAGCGGGATTCTACGAGCAGTACTTC. This translates into CASSFGLAGFYEQYF. Full variable domain (missing parts from reference TRBV28 and TRBJ2-7): DVKVTQSSRYLVKRTGEKVFLECVQDMDHENMFWYRQDPGLGLRLIYFSYDVKMKEKGDIPEGYSVSREKKERFSLILESASTNQTSMYLCASSFGLAGFYEQYFGPGTRLTVT.

The chain employs TRBV11-2 and TRBJ1-1; 7 bases line up with TRBD1. Germline CDR1 reads SGHAT; CDR2 reads FQNNGV. This CDR3 is 14 amino acids long. Germline trimming cut 4 bases from V and 6 bases from J; bases unmatched to any gene: 8. CDR3 in DNA: TGTGCCAGCAGCTCCCGACAGGGTAGGGCTGAAGCTTTCTTT. As protein: CASSSRQGRAEAFF.

The chain is built from TRBV7-6 and TRBJ1-6, with 8 bases lining up with TRBD1. There are 15 residues in the CDR3. With 0 bases clipped from V and 10 bases from J, the junction kept 5 bases outside the gene matches. Germline assignment: CDR1 SGHVS and CDR2 FNYEAQ. CDR3 DNA sequence: TGTGCCAGCAGCTTAGCGGGACAGGCCTTCTCACCCCTCCACTTT. Its protein is CASSLAGQAFSPLHF.

The rearrangement links TRBV19 to TRBJ1-2; TRBD1 might be the D (5 bases). Germline-derived CDR1 and CDR2 are LNHDA and SQIVND (reference sequence). Between the trimmed V and J ends, which lost 3 bases and 6 bases, there was a span of 11 bases. This CDR3 spans 13 amino acids. The CDR3 here is CASSIRAGNGYTF. The CDR3 nucleotides are TGTGCCAGTAGTATCCGGGCAGGGAATGGCTACACCTTC.

The chain uses TRBV4-2 and TRBJ2-4, with D possibly being TRBD2 (7 bases). CDR1 is LGHNA, CDR2 YNFKEQ, per germline. Trimming removed 4 bases at V and 2 bases at J, with 12 bases between. The length of the CDR3 is 15 residues. Here the CDR3 reads CASSRGGPSKNIQYF. CDR3 nucleotides: TGTGCCAGCAGCCGGGGGGGCCCATCCAAAAACATTCAGTACTTC.

This chain joins TRBV7-2 and TRBJ2-3, with D perhaps TRBD2 (5 bases). V gave up 1 base and J gave up 7 bases, with 15 bases separating them. Germline V gene lookup returns CDR1 SGHTA and CDR2 FQGNSA. CDR3 size: 15 residues. DNA for the CDR3: TGTGCCAGCAGCTTAGAAGCCGGACTTCTCCATACGCAGTATTTT. Its translation is CASSLEAGLLHTQYF.